The rows below give T cell receptor beta chains drawn from one sample of a study of blood T cell repertoires in COVID-19. Some clones are missing from TCRdb's copy, which holds only in-frame ones; the method was immunoSEQ multiplex PCR. The sample lists tens of thousands of clones, approximately 78% occurring once. Sequencing was performed on peripheral blood. The receptors were gathered from a woman in her sixties or seventies with acute or convalescent COVID-19. The CDR3 runs from the conserved cysteine through the conserved F or W. A D gene is named only where the DNA matches it firmly. The size field is filled for only some rows; it gives once, few, many or a size class.

j_call | d_call | v_call | clone_size | cdr3_nt | cdr3_aa
TRBJ1-2 | TRBD1 | TRBV2 | - | TGTGCCAGCAGTGAGGGGACAGGGTTAGCTAACTATGGCTACACCTTC | CASSEGTGLANYGYTF
TRBJ1-2 | TRBD1 | TRBV28 | - | TGTGCCAGCAGTAAGACAGGGAACTATGGCTACACCTTC | CASSKTGNYGYTF
TRBJ2-5 | - | TRBV19 | - | TGTGCCAGTAGTCTCACTACAACCTCAAGGGGGGAGACCCAGTACTTC | CASSLTTTSRGETQYF
TRBJ2-7 | - | TRBV10-2 | - | TGCGCCAGCAGACTCGGACAGGAGGGCGAGCAGTACTTC | CASRLGQEGEQYF
TRBJ1-2 | TRBD1 | TRBV25-1 | many | TGTGCCAGCAGTGAAGACAGGGGTGGCTACACCTTC | CASSEDRGGYTF
TRBJ2-5 | - | TRBV18 | - | TGTGCCAGCTCACCTACCAGGGGAACCACTCCTACCCGGGCGGAGACCCAGTACTTC | CASSPTRGTTPTRAETQYF
TRBJ2-6 | - | TRBV7-6 | - | TGTGCCAGCAGCTTAAGACAGGTTGGGTACTCTGGGGCCAACGTCCTGACTTTC | CASSLRQVGYSGANVLTF
TRBJ1-2 | - | TRBV5-1 | - | TGCGCCAGCAGCCAACAGGACAGCTTCTATGGCTACACCTTC | CASSQQDSFYGYTF
TRBJ2-1 | TRBD1 | TRBV7-2 | - | TGTGCCAGCAGCTTAACAGGGGACGGGTACAATGAGCAGTTCTTC | CASSLTGDGYNEQFF
TRBJ2-3 | - | TRBV7-2 | - | TGTGCCAGCAGCCATACCCCGGGGTTTAGCACAGATACGCAGTATTTT | CASSHTPGFSTDTQYF
TRBJ1-2 | - | TRBV7-2 | - | TGTGCCAGCAGTTCCGGGACAACAAACTATGGCTACACCTTC | CASSSGTTNYGYTF
TRBJ2-7 | - | TRBV5-8 | - | TGTGCCAGCAGCGTGGACGGGGTAGTCTACGAGCAGTACTTC | CASSVDGVVYEQYF
TRBJ1-2 | - | TRBV30 | - | TGTGCCTGGACGAGGGGGGGAGGTGGTGGCTACACCTTC | CAWTRGGGGGYTF
TRBJ1-1 | - | TRBV3-1/TRBV3-2 | many | TGTGCCAGCAGCCCGAAAGACAGGAACACTGAAGCTTTCTTT | CASSPKDRNTEAFF
TRBJ1-3 | TRBD1 | TRBV9 | - | TGTGCCAGCAGCGTAGACCCCCAGGGGGGCATCTCTGGAAACACCATATATTTT | CASSVDPQGGISGNTIYF
TRBJ2-1 | TRBD1 | TRBV14 | - | TGTGCCAGCAGAGCAAGACAGGGGAGTGAGCAGTTCTTC | CASRARQGSEQFF
TRBJ2-5 | - | TRBV6-6 | once | TGTGCCAGCAGTTACGGACAGAACCAAGAGACCCAGTACTTC | CASSYGQNQETQYF
TRBJ2-1 | TRBD2 | TRBV7-8 | - | TGTGCCAGCAGCTTGCGGGGGGGCCGGTTCAGTGAGCAGTTCTTC | CASSLRGGRFSEQFF
TRBJ2-2 | TRBD1 | TRBV5-6 | - | TGTGCCAGCAGCTTCCGGACAGGGGGCCCCGGGGAGCTGTTTTTT | CASSFRTGGPGELFF
TRBJ1-5 | - | TRBV4-1 | - | TGCGCCAGCAGCCACCCTGCAACAACGGGTAGGAATCAGCCCCAGCATTTT | CASSHPATTGRNQPQHF
TRBJ2-1 | - | TRBV20-1 | - | TGCAGTGCTAGTAGCAGGGACAATGAGCAGTTCTTC | CSASSRDNEQFF
TRBJ1-2 | TRBD1 | TRBV29-1 | - | TGCAGCGTTGATGGGACAGGGGGAAGCTATGGCTACACCTTC | CSVDGTGGSYGYTF
TRBJ1-2 | - | TRBV29-1 | - | TGCAGCGTCGCTGACAGTCTACGAGGCTACACCTTC | CSVADSLRGYTF
TRBJ1-6 | - | TRBV7-2 | - | TGTGCCAGCAGCCCAGGGCCTTTTGAAACCCTCCACTTT | CASSPGPFETLHF
TRBJ2-1 | - | TRBV7-3 | - | TGTGCCAGCAGCCCTAGACCAGACAATGAGCAGTTCTTC | CASSPRPDNEQFF
TRBJ1-5 | - | TRBV15 | - | TGTGCCACCAGCAACAGGGCGGCGAATCAGCCCCAGCATTTT | CATSNRAANQPQHF
TRBJ1-1 | - | TRBV6-5 | - | TGTGCCAGCAGTTACTCTGTCTCGGGGAGCACTGAAGCTTTCTTT | CASSYSVSGSTEAFF
TRBJ2-1 | TRBD2 | TRBV7-2 | - | TGTGCCAGCAGCCCTGCTCTAGCGGGTTTCAATGAGCAGTTCTTC | CASSPALAGFNEQFF
TRBJ2-2 | - | TRBV5-1 | - | TGCGCCAGCAGCTTGGCCGCGACACGGAACACCGGGGAGCTGTTTTTT | CASSLAATRNTGELFF
TRBJ2-3 | - | TRBV5-1 | - | TGCGCCAGCAGCTTAGATAGCGTTGACACAGATACGCAGTATTTT | CASSLDSVDTDTQYF
TRBJ1-5 | - | TRBV19 | - | TGTGCCAGTAGTTTCGGAGGGAAACAGCCCCAGCATTTT | CASSFGGKQPQHF
TRBJ1-1 | - | TRBV5-1 | - | TGCGCCAGCAGCCCTGGGGAGGGACATCTTAATACTGAAGCTTTCTTT | CASSPGEGHLNTEAFF
TRBJ1-3 | TRBD1 | TRBV7-7 | - | TGTGCTAGCAGCCGGGACAGGAGCTCTGGAAACACCATATATTTT | CASSRDRSSGNTIYF
TRBJ1-1 | - | TRBV6-5 | - | TGTGCCAGCAAATTAAGCAGGGTCTCGGACACTGAAGCTTTCTTT | CASKLSRVSDTEAFF